This T cell receptor (beta chain) is from a study of graft-versus-host responses after intestinal transplantation. Background on the study: Anti-thymocyte globulin served as induction for all recipients, who then took tacrolimus and steroids for approximately three years. Overall study findings and caveats: GvH clones appeared in recipient marrow, some first in ileum or blood.

With regard to this clone: What it binds is not known.

This CDR3 spans 15 amino acids. Germline V gene lookup returns CDR1 SGDLS and CDR2 YYNGEE. Trimming removed 3 bases from V and 2 bases from J, with 14 bases in between. This table comes from immunoSEQ multiplex PCR, and its TCRdb copy is limited to in-frame clones, with some not included. The sample comprises about 40,000 clones, roughly 90% of which are singletons, and around 7% rests with the top ten. This chain joins TRBV9 and TRBJ1-1; no reliable D call. The material was PBMCs, obtained around 270 days after transplant. This TCR was recovered from a human patient who received an intestinal transplant, so some T cells may come from the graft donor. CDR3 sequence: CASSEPLGPNTEAFF. The CDR3, as DNA: TGTGCCAGCAGCGAGCCGCTCGGGCCAAACACTGAAGCTTTCTTT.